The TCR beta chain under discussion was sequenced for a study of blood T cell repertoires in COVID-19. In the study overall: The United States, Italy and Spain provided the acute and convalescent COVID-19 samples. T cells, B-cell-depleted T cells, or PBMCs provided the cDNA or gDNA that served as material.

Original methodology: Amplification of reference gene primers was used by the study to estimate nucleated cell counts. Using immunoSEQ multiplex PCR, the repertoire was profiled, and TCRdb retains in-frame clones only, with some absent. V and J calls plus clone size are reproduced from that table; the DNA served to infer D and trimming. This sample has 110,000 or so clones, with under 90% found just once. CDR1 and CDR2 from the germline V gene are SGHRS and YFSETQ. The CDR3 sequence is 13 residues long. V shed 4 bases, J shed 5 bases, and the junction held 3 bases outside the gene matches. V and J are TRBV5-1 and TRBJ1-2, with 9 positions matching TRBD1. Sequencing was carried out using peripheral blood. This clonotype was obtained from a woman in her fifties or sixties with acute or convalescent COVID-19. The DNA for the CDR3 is TGCGCCAGCAGCGTGGGGACAGGGTATGGCTACACCTTC. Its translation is CASSVGTGYGYTF.